The rows below give T cell receptor beta chains drawn from one sample of a study of T-cell memory formation after mild COVID-19. One entry per CDR3 protein, called by TCRdb with MiXCR from the 5' RACE reads. This table has about 270,000 distinct CDR3 sequences, around 16% appearing once. The specimen was PBMCs or a T cell subset sorted from them (not recorded which). Receptor source: a man aged 18 to 29 who had mild COVID-19 (a few samples of this study predate the infection). Cell type and time point are not known. Each CDR3 is given with its conserved first and last residue. D genes are given only for firm matches. Only part of the rows carry a size: once, few, many, or a class if the clone is expanded.

v_call	d_call	clone_size	j_call	cdr3_aa	cdr3_nt
TRBV2	NA	NA	TRBJ2-7	CASSYPGHQSSYEQYF	TGTGCCAGCAGTTACCCGGGACACCAGAGCTCCTACGAGCAGTACTTC
TRBV27	NA	many	TRBJ2-1	CASSLRLGVTTYNEQFF	TGTGCCAGCAGTTTAAGGCTAGGTGTGACTACCTACAATGAGCAGTTCTTC
TRBV7-2	TRBD1	few	TRBJ2-5	CASSSGVTGGGETQYF	TGTGCCAGCAGCTCGGGGGTGACAGGGGGAGGAGAGACCCAGTACTTC
TRBV6-5	NA	NA	TRBJ2-7	CASSYPGLTYEQYF	TGTGCCAGCAGTTACCCGGGATTAACCTACGAGCAGTACTTC
TRBV19	TRBD1	NA	TRBJ1-5	CASRPGQGTLREPQHF	TGTGCCAGTAGACCGGGACAGGGGACTTTAAGGGAGCCCCAGCATTTT
TRBV2	NA	NA	TRBJ2-5	CASRVTSAQYF	TGTGCCAGCAGGGTTACATCGGCCCAGTACTTC
TRBV9	TRBD1	few	TRBJ1-1	CASSVGDRVGTEAFF	TGTGCCAGCAGCGTAGGGGACAGGGTTGGAACTGAAGCTTTCTTT
TRBV29-1	TRBD2	NA	TRBJ2-1	CSVEIAGGPDEQFF	TGCAGCGTTGAAATAGCGGGGGGGCCAGATGAGCAGTTCTTC
TRBV10-3	NA	NA	TRBJ2-2	CAISEGNGNTGELFF	TGTGCCATCAGTGAGGGAAACGGGAACACCGGGGAGCTGTTTTTT
TRBV20-1	NA	few	TRBJ2-7	CSVTAAYEQYF	TGCAGTGTTACAGCCGCCTACGAGCAGTACTTC
TRBV12-3/TRBV12-4	TRBD1	NA	TRBJ2-3	CASSAGGRRTDTQYF	TGTGCCAGCAGTGCAGGGGGACGGAGGACAGATACGCAGTATTTT
TRBV3-1	NA	NA	TRBJ2-3	CASSQDGAGVDTQYF	TGTGCCAGCAGCCAAGACGGGGCAGGGGTGGATACGCAGTATTTT
TRBV9	NA	NA	TRBJ2-2	CASSPNGSKEELFF	TGTGCCAGCAGCCCAAATGGGAGTAAGGAGGAGCTGTTTTTT
TRBV6-2/TRBV6-3	NA	NA	TRBJ1-2	CASSYSTVSYGYTF	TGTGCCAGCAGTTACTCGACAGTATCCTATGGCTACACCTTC
TRBV20-1	TRBD2	few	TRBJ2-1	CSAGTSGLNEQFF	TGCAGTGCTGGGACTAGCGGCCTGAATGAGCAGTTCTTC
TRBV5-1	NA	NA	TRBJ1-2	CASSFRTDNYGYTF	TGCGCCAGCAGCTTCCGGACGGACAACTATGGCTACACCTTC
TRBV5-1	NA	many	TRBJ2-3	CASSPAGVRADTQYF	TGCGCCAGCAGCCCGGCCGGGGTTCGAGCAGATACGCAGTATTTT
TRBV7-9	TRBD1	NA	TRBJ1-5	CASSAQGGDQPQHF	TGTGCCAGCAGCGCACAGGGGGGGGATCAGCCCCAGCATTTT
TRBV5-1	TRBD2	few	TRBJ2-3	CASSGRLAGTTDTQYF	TGCGCCAGCAGCGGCAGACTAGCGGGGACCACAGATACGCAGTATTTT
TRBV5-6	NA	NA	TRBJ1-6	CASSLPGASSPLHF	TGTGCCAGCAGCTTGCCGGGGGCCAGCTCACCCCTCCACTTT